This TCR beta chain appears in the sequencing data of a study of blood T cells in healthy people across ages. This clonotype appeared many times. Next came a second PCR, run for about 6 to 11 cycles, which used a sample-barcoded 5' primer along with a J-beta primer mix. TCRdb reprocessed the 5' RACE reads via MiXCR and lists one record per CDR3 protein. The table shows fewer than 900,000 distinct CDR3 sequences, with roughly 47% occurring only once. This CDR3 has 11 amino acids. V lost 8 bases to trimming and J lost 10 bases, with 14 bases between them. Germline CDR1 is SQVTM and CDR2 is ANQGSEA. Sequencing was carried out using blood. The chain has TRBV29-1 and TRBJ1-4; D is uncertain. The sequence came from a woman aged 55-70 years in good health. DNA for the CDR3: TGCAGCTTCTCGCTGCTGGGAAAACTGTTTTTT. It codes for CSFSLLGKLFF.